This TCR beta chain is from a study of T cell changes during pregnancy in multiple sclerosis. Sequenced by immunoSEQ multiplex PCR; TCRdb stores in-frame clones only, minus some. The sample shows 25,000 to 35,000 clones, roughly 84% of them seen only once. The TCR was taken from a female donor with multiple sclerosis, enrolled in a pregnancy study. Sample: CD8+ T cells from peripheral blood mononuclear cells, taken after pregnancy.

The CDR3 DNA reads as TGTGCCACCAGCAGAGATTGGGAAGGGGAATTTAACTATGGCTACACCTTC. Protein product: CATSRDWEGEFNYGYTF. The V gene is TRBV15, the J gene TRBJ1-2; D is possibly TRBD1 (5 bases). Germline V CDR1 and CDR2: LNHNV, YYDKDF (reference sequence). This CDR3 has 17 residues. With 0 bases removed from V and 1 base from J, the gap between germline ends came to 15 bases.